This T cell receptor (beta chain) derives from a study of blood T cell repertoires in COVID-19. In the study overall: Sites across the United States, Italy and Spain contributed samples from acute and convalescent COVID-19. T cells, B-cell-depleted T cells, or PBMCs supplied cDNA or gDNA.

CDR3 length equals 14 residues. Germline V gene lookup returns CDR1 ENHRY and CDR2 SYGVKD. The V and J ends lost 0 bases and 6 bases respectively, with 9 bases between them. Per the original data handling: Estimated nucleated cell counts came from reference gene primer amplification. Profiled with immunoSEQ multiplex PCR; TCRdb holds only in-frame clones, not every one. V and J calls and clone size come straight from that table; D and trimming were deduced from the DNA. Altogether over 150,000 clones are present, around 85% being singletons, with the ten largest covering 0.55% to 0.75%. The receptor was isolated from a man in his 60s with COVID-19, enrolled during active disease. The sample consisted of peripheral blood. The gene calls are TRBV10-3 and TRBJ1-5, with D perhaps matching TRBD1 (5 bases). CDR3 in amino acids: CAISESGGTQPQHF. CDR3 bases: TGTGCCATCAGTGAGTCTGGGGGGACTCAGCCCCAGCATTTT.